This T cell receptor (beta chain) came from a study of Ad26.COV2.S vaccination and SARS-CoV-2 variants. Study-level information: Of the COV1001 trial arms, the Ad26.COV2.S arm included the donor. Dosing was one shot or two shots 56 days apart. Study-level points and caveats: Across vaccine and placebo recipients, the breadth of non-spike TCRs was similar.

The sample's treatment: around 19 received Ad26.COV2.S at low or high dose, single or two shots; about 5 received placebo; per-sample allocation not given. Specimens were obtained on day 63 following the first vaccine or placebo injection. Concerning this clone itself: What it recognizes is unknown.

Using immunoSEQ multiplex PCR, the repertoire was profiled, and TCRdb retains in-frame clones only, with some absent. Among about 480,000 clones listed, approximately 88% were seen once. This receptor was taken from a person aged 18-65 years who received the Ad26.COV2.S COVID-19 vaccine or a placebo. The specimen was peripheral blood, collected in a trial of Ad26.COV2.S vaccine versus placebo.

The CDR3: CASSLVGAAPRDEQYF. The DNA of the CDR3 is TGCGCCAGCAGCTTGGTAGGGGCGGCCCCGCGGGACGAGCAGTACTTC. This chain connects TRBV5-1 to TRBJ2-7; D might be TRBD1 or TRBD2, each matching 5 bases. The CDR3 sequence is 16 residues long. V lost 0 bases and J lost 5, with 18 bases in between. CDR1 and CDR2 from the germline V gene are SGHRS and YFSETQ.